This TCR beta chain was observed in a study of control samples from healthy donors and cancer patients (dated by TCRdb to about 2020). This clone appeared once. The antigen it recognizes is unknown. Base-call qualities are not available, and no considerably larger clone is one nucleotide away. Receptor libraries were prepared by the immunoSEQ multiplex PCR assay. TCRdb took over this immuneACCESS table, retaining in-frame rearrangements with V and J assigned. Such tables are incomplete; in checked studies, under half of the missing clones stem from an unresolved V gene, and the remainder is unexplained. The sample table holds 150,000 to 200,000 clones, of which roughly 93% were seen once. The ten biggest clones cover around 1.6% of the sample. Sequenced input: blood. The source is a man between 18 and 29 years old in good health.

The sequence in DNA is TGTGCCAGCAGCATCACGTTGACAGAAGGCGATACGCAGTATTTT. Translated, this is CASSITLTEGDTQYF. In this chain, TRBV9 is recombined with TRBJ2-3, and possibly TRBD1, on 5 matching bases. From its cysteine to its phenylalanine, the CDR3 spans 15 amino acids. The only DNA kept is the CDR3, 45 bases in frame from the first base. CDR1 SGDLS and CDR2 YYNGEE were looked up in the germline V gene. At the junction V is shortened by 4 bases and J by 6 bases, with 18 bases in between.